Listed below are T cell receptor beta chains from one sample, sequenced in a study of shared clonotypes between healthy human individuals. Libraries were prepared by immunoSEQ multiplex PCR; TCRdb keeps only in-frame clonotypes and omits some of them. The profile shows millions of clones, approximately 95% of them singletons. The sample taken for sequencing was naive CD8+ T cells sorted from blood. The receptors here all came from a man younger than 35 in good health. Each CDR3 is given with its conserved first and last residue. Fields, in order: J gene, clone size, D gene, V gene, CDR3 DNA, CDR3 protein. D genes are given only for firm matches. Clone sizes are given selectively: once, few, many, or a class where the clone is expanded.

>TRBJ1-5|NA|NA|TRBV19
TGTGCCACCACAGGGAACAATCAGCCCCAGCATTTT
CATTGNNQPQHF
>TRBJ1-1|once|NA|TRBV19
TGTGCCAGTAGTATCCGGGCCGAGGGGTACACTGAAGCTTTCTTT
CASSIRAEGYTEAFF
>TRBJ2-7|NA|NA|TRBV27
TGTGCCAGCAGTTTAAAACTGTCCTACGAGCAGTACTTC
CASSLKLSYEQYF
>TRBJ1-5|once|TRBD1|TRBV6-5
TGTGCCAGCAGGTCCACAGGGGAAGTGGATCAGCCCCAGCATTTT
CASRSTGEVDQPQHF
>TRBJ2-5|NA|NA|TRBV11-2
TGTGCCAGCAGCTTTTGGGAAGAGACCCAGTACTTC
CASSFWEETQYF
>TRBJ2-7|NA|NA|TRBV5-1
TGCGCCAGCAGCTTGGCCCTGATAGGGTCCCCCTACGAGCAGTACTTC
CASSLALIGSPYEQYF
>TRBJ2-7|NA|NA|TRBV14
TGTGCCAGCAGCCCCACAGGGCACGACGAGCAGTACTTC
CASSPTGHDEQYF
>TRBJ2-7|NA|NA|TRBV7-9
TGTGCCAGCAGCCACGACTACGAGCAGTACTTC
CASSHDYEQYF
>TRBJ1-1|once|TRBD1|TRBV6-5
TGTGCCAGCAGTCCATCGACAGGGGGAGGAACTGAAGCTTTCTTT
CASSPSTGGGTEAFF
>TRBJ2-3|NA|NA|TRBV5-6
TGTGCCAGCTTTTCCGGGACGATTAGCACAGATACGCAGTATTTT
CASFSGTISTDTQYF
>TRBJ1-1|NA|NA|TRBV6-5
TGTGCCAGCAGAGCAGGGGTCGTTATGAACACTGAAGCTTTCTTT
CASRAGVVMNTEAFF
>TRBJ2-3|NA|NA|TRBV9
TGTGCCAGCAGCGTAGGCTCTAGCGCAGTAGTCGGCACAGATACGCAGTATTTT
CASSVGSSAVVGTDTQYF
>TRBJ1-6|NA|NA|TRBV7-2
TGTGCCAGCAGCTTAGATGGCGCCACGTATCCCTTCCACTTT
CASSLDGATYPFHF
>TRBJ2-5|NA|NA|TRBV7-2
TGTGCCAGCAGCTTAGCAGTCAGGGACCAAGAGACCCAGTACTTC
CASSLAVRDQETQYF
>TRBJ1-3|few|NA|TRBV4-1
TGCGCCAGCAGCCAAGATTTTCGCTCTGGAAACACCATATATTTT
CASSQDFRSGNTIYF
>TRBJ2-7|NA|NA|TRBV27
TGTGCCAGCAGTGCCTATGGAGAGGACTACGAGCAGTACTTC
CASSAYGEDYEQYF
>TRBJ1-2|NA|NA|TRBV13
TGTGCCAGCAGCCCAGAGGGGGGCATTCCCCGTCGCTACACCTTC
CASSPEGGIPRRYTF
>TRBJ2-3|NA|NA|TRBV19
TGTGCCAGTACTCAACTCTATCCCCCGGATACGCAGTATTTT
CASTQLYPPDTQYF
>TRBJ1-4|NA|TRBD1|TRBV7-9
TGTGCCAGCAGCTTCTCGGACAGGGAGATTCCGAGGGAAAAACTGTTTTTT
CASSFSDREIPREKLFF
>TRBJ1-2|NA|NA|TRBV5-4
TGTGCCAGCAGCTTGACAGGGACAATCTATGGCTACACCTTC
CASSLTGTIYGYTF
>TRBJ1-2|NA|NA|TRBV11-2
TGTGCCAGCAGCTGGACAGAATCCAACTATGGCTACACCTTC
CASSWTESNYGYTF
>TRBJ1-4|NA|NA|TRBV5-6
TGTGCCAGCAGCTTGAGCCTTGTCGAAAAACTGTTTTTT
CASSLSLVEKLFF
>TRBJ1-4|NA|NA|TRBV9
TGTGCCAGCAGCGTAGGTGCCGGCGGGGAAAAACTGTTTTTT
CASSVGAGGEKLFF
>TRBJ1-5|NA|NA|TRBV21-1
TGTGCCAGCTCCGAAGAAGATGAAGATGGCAATAGCAATCAGCCCCAGCATTTT
CASSEEDEDGNSNQPQHF
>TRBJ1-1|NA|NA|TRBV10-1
TGCGCCAGCAGTGAGGAAGCGAACACTGAAGCTTTCTTT
CASSEEANTEAFF
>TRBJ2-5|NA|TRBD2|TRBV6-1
TGTGCCAATAGCGGGGGGAACCAAGAGACCCAGTACTTC
CANSGGNQETQYF
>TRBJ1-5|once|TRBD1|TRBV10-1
TGCGCCAGCAGGGGGGGACAGGGGAGCAATCAGCCCCAGCATTTT
CASRGGQGSNQPQHF
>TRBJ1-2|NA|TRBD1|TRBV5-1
TGCGCCAGCAGCTTGGCGGGGACAGGGTATGGCTACACCTTC
CASSLAGTGYGYTF
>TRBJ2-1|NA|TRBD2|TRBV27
TGTGCCAGCAGCAATGGAGGGACTAGCGGGAATGAGCAGTTCTTC
CASSNGGTSGNEQFF
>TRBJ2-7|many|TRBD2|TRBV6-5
TGTGCCAGCGGACTAGCGGAGTGGCCCTCCTACGAGCAGTACTTC
CASGLAEWPSYEQYF
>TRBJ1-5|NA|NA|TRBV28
TGTGCCAGCAGTTCCGACGCTCAGCCCCAGCATTTT
CASSSDAQPQHF
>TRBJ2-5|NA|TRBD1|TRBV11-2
TGTGCCAGCAGGTTAGGGGGCGAAGAGACCCAGTACTTC
CASRLGGEETQYF
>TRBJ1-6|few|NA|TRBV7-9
TGTGCCAGCAGCTCCGTAGGCCGACAGGATGGCTCACCCCTCCACTTT
CASSSVGRQDGSPLHF
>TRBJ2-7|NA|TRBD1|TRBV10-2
TGCGCCAGCATGGGACAGGCGTACGAGCAGTACTTC
CASMGQAYEQYF
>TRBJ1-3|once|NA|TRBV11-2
TGTGCCAGCAGCTTAGATGCTTCAGTACCGTTACTCTCTGGAAACACCATATATTTT
CASSLDASVPLLSGNTIYF
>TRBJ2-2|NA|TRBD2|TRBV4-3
TGCGCCAGCAGCCAAGAGGCCCTAGCGGGAGAAGGAACCGGGGAGCTGTTTTTT
CASSQEALAGEGTGELFF
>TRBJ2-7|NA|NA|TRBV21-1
TGTGCCAGCAGCGCCTCCGGGACAGCCTTATACGAGCAGTACTTC
CASSASGTALYEQYF
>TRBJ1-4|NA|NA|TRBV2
TGTGCCAGCCCGGTCCCCACAGGCTCTGGGGAAAAACTGTTTTTT
CASPVPTGSGEKLFF
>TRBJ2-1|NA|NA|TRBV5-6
TGTGCCAGCAGCTTTCGGGATGAGCAGTTCTTC
CASSFRDEQFF
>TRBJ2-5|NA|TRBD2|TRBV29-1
TGCAGCGTGAAAACCCTAGCGGGGAAAGAGACCCAGTACTTC
CSVKTLAGKETQYF
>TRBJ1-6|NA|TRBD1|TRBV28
TGTGCCAGCAGTTTGGTTGTGACAGGGGTAGATTCACCCCTCCACTTT
CASSLVVTGVDSPLHF
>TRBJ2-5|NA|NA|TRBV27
TGTGCCAGCAGTTCTTACAATCAAGAGACCCAGTACTTC
CASSSYNQETQYF
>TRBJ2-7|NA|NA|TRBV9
TGTGCCAGCAGCCCTGGGGCCTACGAGCAGTACTTC
CASSPGAYEQYF
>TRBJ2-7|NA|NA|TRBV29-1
TGCAGCGCCCTCGGGGGTTCCTACGAGCAGTACTTC
CSALGGSYEQYF
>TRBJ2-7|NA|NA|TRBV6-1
TGTGCCAGCAGTGAAGCTCGGATTCAATACGAGCAGTACTTC
CASSEARIQYEQYF